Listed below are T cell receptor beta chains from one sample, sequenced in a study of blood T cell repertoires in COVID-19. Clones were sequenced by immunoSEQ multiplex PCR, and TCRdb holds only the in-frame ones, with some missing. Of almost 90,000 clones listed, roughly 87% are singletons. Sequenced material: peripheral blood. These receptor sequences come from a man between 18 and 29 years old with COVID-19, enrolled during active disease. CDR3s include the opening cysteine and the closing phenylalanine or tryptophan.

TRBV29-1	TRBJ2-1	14	CSVVRTSGSYEQFF
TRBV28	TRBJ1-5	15	CASRGGQGVSQPQHF
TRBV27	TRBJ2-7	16	CASSLSFSGDSYEQYF
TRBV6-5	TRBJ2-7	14	CASSLTSGSDEQYF
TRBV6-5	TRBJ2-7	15	CASSSGQGISYEQYF
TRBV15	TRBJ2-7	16	CATSRTSGKSAYEQYF
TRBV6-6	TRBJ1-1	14	CASREGRTNTEAFF
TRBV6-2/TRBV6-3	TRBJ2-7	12	CASSSSSYEQYF
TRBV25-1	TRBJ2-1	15	CASSEARTGNNEQFF
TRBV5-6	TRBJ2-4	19	CASSQGTGGAYVVKNIQYF
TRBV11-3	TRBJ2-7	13	CASSKEGADEQYF
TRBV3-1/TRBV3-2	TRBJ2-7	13	CASSQVIGGEQYF
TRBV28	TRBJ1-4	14	CASSGIQGNEKLLF
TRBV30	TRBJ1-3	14	CAWRATGAGNTIYF
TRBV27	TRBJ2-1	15	CASRTGVRSYNEQFF
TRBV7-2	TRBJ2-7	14	CASSLRLAGYEQYF
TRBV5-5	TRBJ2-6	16	CASSSRDSLGANVLTF
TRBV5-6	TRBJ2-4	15	CASSPGVGTGNIQYF
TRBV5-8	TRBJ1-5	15	CASSLLRASNQPQHF
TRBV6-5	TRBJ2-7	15	CASSYSQGPGREQYF
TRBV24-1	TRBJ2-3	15	CATSDRSDGTDTQYF
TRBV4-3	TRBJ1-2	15	CASSQGGGDDYGYTF
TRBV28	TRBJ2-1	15	CASSLFEEVGNEQFF
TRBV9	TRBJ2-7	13	CASSPTGNYEQYF
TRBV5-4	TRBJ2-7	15	CASSLEDSGRYEQYF
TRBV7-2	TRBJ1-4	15	CASSPQTGNNEKLFF
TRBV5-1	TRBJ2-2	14	CASYMFANTGELFF
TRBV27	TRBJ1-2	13	CASRGGGKYGYTF
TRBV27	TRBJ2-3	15	CASSSLSPSTDTQYF
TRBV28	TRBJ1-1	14	CASSLLSVNTEAFF
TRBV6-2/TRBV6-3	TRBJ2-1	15	CASSGWAREGNEQFF